Listed here are 15 T cell receptor beta chains from one sample, sequenced in a study of vaccination and CD4 T cells after COVID-19. These receptors' targets are unknown. Documented treatment: roughly 11-day PBMC culture with coronavirus spike peptide pools or control peptides (ViraFEST assay). Sequencing of the DNA from cultured CD4+ T cells was carried out with the Oncomine TCR Beta short-read assay. TCRdb re-derived calls from the PCR reads in MiXCR, one entry per CDR3 protein. The sample has 15,000 to 20,000 distinct CDR3 sequences; 60% to 80% are singletons. The material sequenced was CD4+ T cells from blood, cultured in vitro. These receptors all stem from a human donor who had recovered from COVID-19.

The V call is TRBV5-1, the J call TRBJ2-5; the D is unclear. The V gene's germline CDR1 is SGHRS and CDR2 YFSETQ. The CDR3 extends over 13 amino acids. Trimming pared 3 bases from V and 5 bases from J, leaving 11 bases between. The CDR3 nucleotides read TGCGCCAGCAGCTCCGGGCAGGAGGAGACCCAGTACTTC. Translation gives CASSSGQEETQYF. The full variable domain, its missing parts supplied by reference TRBV5-1 and TRBJ2-5, is KAGVTQTPRYLIKTRGQQVTLSCSPISGHRSVSWYQQTPGQGLQFLFEYFSETQRNKGNFPGRFSGRQFSNSRSEMNVSTLELGDSALYLCASSSGQEETQYFGPGTRLLVL.

The DNA of the CDR3 is TGTGCCACCTACGCAGGTAGCGGGCTGTACCAAGAGACCCAGTACTTC. Amino acids: CATYAGSGLYQETQYF. The chain joins TRBV10-3 to TRBJ2-5; 7 nucleotides line up with TRBD2. CDR1 and CDR2 from the germline V gene are ENHRY and SYGVKD. The CDR3 runs 16 residues. The trim removed 10 bases at V and 0 bases at J, leaving 14 bases unmatched.

This rearrangement joins TRBV28 to TRBJ2-7; the match to TRBD1 covers 12 bases. The CDR3 covers 19 residues. Trimming took 6 bases from V and 0 from J; bases not matched to a gene: 15. Germline CDR1 MDHEN, CDR2 SYDVKM. The CDR3 region is CASSPAPGTGGPGSYEQYF. The CDR3 coding sequence is TGTGCCAGCAGCCCGGCCCCCGGGACAGGGGGCCCTGGCTCCTACGAGCAGTACTTC.

The J gene is TRBJ2-3, the V gene TRBV27; TRBD2 aligns across 10 bases. Germline loops: CDR1 MNHEY, CDR2 SMNVEV (reference sequence). The CDR3 is made up of 19 amino acids. V was pared by 0 bases and J by 4 bases, with 13 bases of the junction left unmatched. The CDR3 DNA reads TGTGCCAGCAGTTTATCCCCTAGCGGGAGTCAGAGGTACGCAGATACGCAGTATTTT. Protein sequence: CASSLSPSGSQRYADTQYF.

The chain employs TRBV7-9 and TRBJ2-3, with D perhaps assigned TRBD1 or TRBD2 (7 bases each). This CDR3 has 16 residues. The germline V gene encodes CDR1 SEHNR and CDR2 FQNEAQ (reference sequence). With 2 bases removed from V and 3 bases from J, the gap between germline ends came to 15 bases. CDR3 residues: CASSLLGQGGTDTQYF. Written as DNA, the CDR3 is TGTGCCAGCAGCTTATTGGGCCAGGGGGGGACAGATACGCAGTATTTT.

V and J are TRBV20-1 and TRBJ2-2; 7 bases align to TRBD2. Trimming cost V 1 base and J 3 bases; bases outside gene matches: 26. Per the germline V gene, CDR1 is DFQATT and CDR2 is SNEGSKA (reference sequence). This CDR3 has 22 residues. The CDR3 here is CSARGNWEFGGSGGRDTGELFF. The CDR3 DNA is TGCAGTGCTAGAGGAAATTGGGAATTCGGGGGATCGGGAGGCAGGGACACCGGGGAGCTGTTTTTT.

This clonotype was counted a few times. The genes are TRBV28 and TRBJ1-5; D is ambiguous. This CDR3 has 15 amino acids. Per the germline V gene, CDR1 is MDHEN and CDR2 is SYDVKM. Trimming took off 4 bases at V and 0 bases at J, with 10 bases between the two ends. In nucleotides, the CDR3 is TGTGCCAGCAGTTCGAACGGGATTAGCAATCAGCCCCAGCATTTT. Its translation: CASSSNGISNQPQHF. Using reference TRBV28 and TRBJ1-5 for the parts outside the CDR3, the full variable domain is DVKVTQSSRYLVKRTGEKVFLECVQDMDHENMFWYRQDPGLGLRLIYFSYDVKMKEKGDIPEGYSVSREKKERFSLILESASTNQTSMYLCASSSNGISNQPQHFGDGTRLSIL.

The chain links TRBV20-1 to TRBJ2-1, with 7 bases fitting TRBD2. Losses at the gene ends were 2 bases for V and 4 bases for J; bases not matched to a gene: 8. The V gene's germline CDR1 is DFQATT and CDR2 SNEGSKA (reference sequence). The length of the CDR3 is 15 residues. Written as DNA, the CDR3 is TGCAGTGCTAGATCCGGGGCTAGCGGATACAATGAGCAGTTCTTC. Translating gives CSARSGASGYNEQFF.

The genes are TRBV4-2 and TRBJ2-3, with TRBD2 as a possible D gene (5 bases). The CDR3 sequence is 16 residues long. Germline V gene lookup returns CDR1 LGHNA and CDR2 YNFKEQ. Trimming removed 6 bases at V and 5 bases at J, with 21 bases between. The chain's CDR3 is CASRHDAGVGLDTQYF. CDR3 in DNA: TGTGCCAGCAGACACGACGCCGGGGTGGGGTTAGATACGCAGTATTTT.

CDR3 DNA sequence: TGTGCCAGCAGCCCCGTTGAGAGGGTCACTGAAGCTTTCTTT. It translates to CASSPVERVTEAFF. The J gene is TRBJ1-1, the V gene TRBV5-4, with D unresolved. The CDR3 extends over 14 amino acids. Deletions cut 4 bases from V and 4 bases from J, with 14 bases between. Germline V gene data show CDR1 as SGHNT and CDR2 as YYREEE (reference sequence).

V is TRBV20-1 and J is TRBJ2-4; tentative D call: TRBD1 (6 bases). V lost 6 bases, J lost 2 bases, and 17 bases lay in between. CDR3 length: 15 residues. Germline values: CDR1 DFQATT, CDR2 SNEGSKA (reference sequence). CDR3 bases: TGCAGTGCCCACCCAGGGGCTGGGTCCAAAAACATTCAGTACTTC. Amino acid sequence: CSAHPGAGSKNIQYF.

The chain carries TRBV7-9 and TRBJ1-5; no firm D call. The CDR3 length is 14 residues. Trimming took 1 base from V and 3 from J, leaving 7 bases between them. Germline values: CDR1 SEHNR, CDR2 FQNEAQ (reference sequence). CDR3 nucleotides: TGTGCCAGCAGCTTAGACGGTCTCAATCAGCCCCAGCATTTT. This codes for CASSLDGLNQPQHF. The entire variable domain, with the rest obtained from reference TRBV7-9 and TRBJ1-5, is as follows: DTGVSQNPRHKITKRGQNVTFRCDPISEHNRLYWYRQTLGQGPEFLTYFQNEAQLEKSRLLSDRFSAERPKGSFSTLEIQRTEQGDSAMYLCASSLDGLNQPQHFGDGTRLSIL.

J is TRBJ2-3 and V is TRBV7-6; tentative D call: TRBD1 (6 bases). The CDR3 is 13 amino acids. Germline CDR1 reads SGHVS; CDR2 reads FNYEAQ. V was pared by 2 bases and J by 4 bases, with 7 bases between. The CDR3 here is CASSLKGADTQYF. The CDR3 DNA reads as TGTGCCAGCAGCTTAAAGGGGGCAGATACGCAGTATTTT.

This clonotype was seen more than once but under ten times. The chain recombines TRBV27 with TRBJ2-3; perhaps TRBD1 as D (5 bases). Germline CDR1 and CDR2: MNHEY and SMNVEV (reference sequence). CDR3 length: 15 amino acids. V gave up 0 bases and J gave up 1 base, with 8 bases separating them. The CDR3 bases are TGTGCCAGCAGTTTATCTACAGGAGGCACAGATACGCAGTATTTT. Translated: CASSLSTGGTDTQYF.

This chain joins TRBV6-1 and TRBJ1-2; 10 bases fit TRBD1. J lost 7 bases, V lost 6 bases, and 5 bases had no gene match. Germline values: CDR1 MNHNS, CDR2 SASEGT. CDR3 length equals 13 residues. CDR3 sequence (DNA): TGTGCCAGCAGCGACAGGGGGCTTGCTGGCTACACCTTC. Residues: CASSDRGLAGYTF.